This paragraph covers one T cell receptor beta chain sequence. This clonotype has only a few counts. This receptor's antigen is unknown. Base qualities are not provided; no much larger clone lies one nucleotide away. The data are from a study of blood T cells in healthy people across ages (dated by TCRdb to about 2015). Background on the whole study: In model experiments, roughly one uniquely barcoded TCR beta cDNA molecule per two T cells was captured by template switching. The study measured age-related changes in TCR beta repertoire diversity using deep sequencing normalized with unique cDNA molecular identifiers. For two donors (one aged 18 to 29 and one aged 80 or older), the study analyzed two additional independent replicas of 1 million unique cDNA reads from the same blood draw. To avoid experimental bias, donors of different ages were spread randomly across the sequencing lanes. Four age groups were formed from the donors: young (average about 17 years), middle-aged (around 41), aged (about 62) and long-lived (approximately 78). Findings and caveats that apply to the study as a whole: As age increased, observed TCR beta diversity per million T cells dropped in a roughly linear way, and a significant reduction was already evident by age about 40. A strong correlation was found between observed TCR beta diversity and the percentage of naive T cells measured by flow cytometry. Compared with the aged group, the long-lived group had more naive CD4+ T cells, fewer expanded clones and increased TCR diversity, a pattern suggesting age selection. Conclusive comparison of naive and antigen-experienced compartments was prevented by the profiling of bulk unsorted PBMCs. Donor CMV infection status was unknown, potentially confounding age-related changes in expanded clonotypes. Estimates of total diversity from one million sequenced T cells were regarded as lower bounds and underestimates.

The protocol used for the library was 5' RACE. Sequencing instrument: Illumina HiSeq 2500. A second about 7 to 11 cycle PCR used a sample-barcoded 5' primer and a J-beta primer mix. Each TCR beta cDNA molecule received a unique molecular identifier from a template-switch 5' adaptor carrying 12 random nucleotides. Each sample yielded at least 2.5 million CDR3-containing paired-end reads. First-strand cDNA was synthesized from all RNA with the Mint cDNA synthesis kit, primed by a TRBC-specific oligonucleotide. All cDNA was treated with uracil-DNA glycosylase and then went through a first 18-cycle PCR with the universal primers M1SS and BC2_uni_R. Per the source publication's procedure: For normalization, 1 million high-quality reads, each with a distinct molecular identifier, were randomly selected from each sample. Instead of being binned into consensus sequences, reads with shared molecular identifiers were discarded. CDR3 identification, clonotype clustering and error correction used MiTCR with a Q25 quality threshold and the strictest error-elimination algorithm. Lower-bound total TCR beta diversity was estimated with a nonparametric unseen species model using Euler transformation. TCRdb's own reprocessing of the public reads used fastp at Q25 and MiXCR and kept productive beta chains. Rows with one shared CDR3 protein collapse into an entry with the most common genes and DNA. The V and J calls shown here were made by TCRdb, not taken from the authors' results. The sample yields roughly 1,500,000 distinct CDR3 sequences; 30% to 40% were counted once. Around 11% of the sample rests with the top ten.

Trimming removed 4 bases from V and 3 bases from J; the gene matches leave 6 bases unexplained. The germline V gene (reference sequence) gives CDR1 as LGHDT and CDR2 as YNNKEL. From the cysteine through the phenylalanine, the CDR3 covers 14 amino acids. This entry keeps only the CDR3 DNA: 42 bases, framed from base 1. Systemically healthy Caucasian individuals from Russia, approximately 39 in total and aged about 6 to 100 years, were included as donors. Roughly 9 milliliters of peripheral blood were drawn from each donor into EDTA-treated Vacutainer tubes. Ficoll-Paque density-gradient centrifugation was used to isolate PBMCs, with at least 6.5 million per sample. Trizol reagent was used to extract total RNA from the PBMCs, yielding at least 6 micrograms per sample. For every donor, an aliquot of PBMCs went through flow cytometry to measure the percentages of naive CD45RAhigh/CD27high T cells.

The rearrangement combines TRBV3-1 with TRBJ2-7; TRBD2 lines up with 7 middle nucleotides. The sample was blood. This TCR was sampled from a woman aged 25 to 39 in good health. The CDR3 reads CASSRETSRYEQYF. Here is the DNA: TGTGCCAGCAGCCGAGAGACTAGCCGCTACGAGCAGTACTTC.